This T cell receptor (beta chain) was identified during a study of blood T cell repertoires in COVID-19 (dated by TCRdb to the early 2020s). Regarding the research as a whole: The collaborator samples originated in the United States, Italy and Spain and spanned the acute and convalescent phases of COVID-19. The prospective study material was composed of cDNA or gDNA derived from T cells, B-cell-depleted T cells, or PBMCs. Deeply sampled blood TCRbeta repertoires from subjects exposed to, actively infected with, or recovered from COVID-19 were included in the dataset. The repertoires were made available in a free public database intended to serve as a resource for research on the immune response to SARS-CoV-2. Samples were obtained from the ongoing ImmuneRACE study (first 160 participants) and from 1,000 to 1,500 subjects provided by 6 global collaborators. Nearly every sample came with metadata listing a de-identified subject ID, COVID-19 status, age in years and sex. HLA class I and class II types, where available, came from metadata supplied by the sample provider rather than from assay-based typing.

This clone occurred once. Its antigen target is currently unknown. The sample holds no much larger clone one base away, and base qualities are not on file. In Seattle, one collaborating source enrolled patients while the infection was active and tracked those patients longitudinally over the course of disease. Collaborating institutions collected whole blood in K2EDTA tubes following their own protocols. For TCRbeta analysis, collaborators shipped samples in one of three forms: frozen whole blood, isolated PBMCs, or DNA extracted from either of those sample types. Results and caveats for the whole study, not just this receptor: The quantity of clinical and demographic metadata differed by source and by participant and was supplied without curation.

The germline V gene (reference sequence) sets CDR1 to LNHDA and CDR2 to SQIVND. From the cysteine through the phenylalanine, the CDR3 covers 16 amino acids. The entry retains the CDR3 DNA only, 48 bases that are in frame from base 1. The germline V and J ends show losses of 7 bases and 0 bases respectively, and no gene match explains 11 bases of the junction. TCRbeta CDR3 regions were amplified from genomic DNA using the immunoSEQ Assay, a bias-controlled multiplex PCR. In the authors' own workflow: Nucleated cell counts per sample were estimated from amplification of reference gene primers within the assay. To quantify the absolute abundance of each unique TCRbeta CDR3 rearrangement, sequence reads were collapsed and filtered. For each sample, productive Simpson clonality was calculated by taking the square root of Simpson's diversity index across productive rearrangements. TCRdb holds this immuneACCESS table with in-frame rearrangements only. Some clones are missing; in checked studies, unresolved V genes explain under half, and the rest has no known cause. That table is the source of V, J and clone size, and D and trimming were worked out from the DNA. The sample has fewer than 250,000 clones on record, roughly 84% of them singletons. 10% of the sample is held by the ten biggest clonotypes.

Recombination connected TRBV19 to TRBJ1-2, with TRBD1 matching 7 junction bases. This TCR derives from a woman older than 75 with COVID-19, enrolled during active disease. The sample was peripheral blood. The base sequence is TGTGCCAGTACTGCGGCAGGGGGAATAGCTAACTATGGCTACACCTTC. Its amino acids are CASTAAGGIANYGYTF. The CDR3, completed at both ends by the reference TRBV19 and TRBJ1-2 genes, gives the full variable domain DGGITQSPKYLFRKEGQNVTLSCEQNLNHDAMYWYRQDPGQGLRLIYYSQIVNDFQKGDIAEGYSVSREKKESFPLTVTSAQKNPTAFYLCASTAAGGIANYGYTFGSGTRLTVV.